Presented here are 31 T cell receptor beta chains from one specimen sequenced in a study of cytomegalovirus exposure and HLA in healthy donors. The PCR employed 60 Vbeta primers together with 13 Jbeta primers. Assay: immunoSEQ multiplex PCR; the TCRdb copy retains only in-frame clones and omits some. The profile shows about 190,000 clones, 73% of them singletons. The sample taken for sequencing was PBMCs. The origin of the receptors is a woman in her twenties or thirties in good health and CMV-seronegative.

V is TRBV2 and J is TRBJ2-2; D is possibly TRBD2 (6 bases). Trimming stripped 4 bases from V and 1 base from J, with 7 bases between. The CDR3 runs 14 residues. Germline V gives CDR1 SNHLY, CDR2 FYNNEI. CDR3 in DNA: TGTGCCAGCAGTGCCGGGGGGAACACCGGGGAGCTGTTTTTT. Translating it yields CASSAGGNTGELFF.

The chain uses TRBV27 and TRBJ1-2; a possible D gene is TRBD1 (6 bases). The CDR3 length is 13 residues. Germline V gene data show CDR1 as MNHEY and CDR2 as SMNVEV (reference sequence). The V gene lost 5 bases and the J gene lost 4 bases, with 11 bases spanning the gap. The CDR3 DNA follows: TGTGCCAGCAGTCCCTCGGACAGCTATGGCTACACCTTC. Translated, it gives CASSPSDSYGYTF.

About this clone itself: An end of the junction does not agree with germline; a read error may underlie this. The rearrangement links TRBV7-9 to TRBJ2-7, with a possible D match to TRBD2 (5 bases). The CDR3 totals 16 residues. Per germline, CDR1 SEHNR and CDR2 FQNEAQ (reference sequence). The CDR3 is CSSSLAGRGVNYEQYF. DNA for the CDR3: TGTTCCAGCAGCTTAGCTGGTCGGGGAGTTAATTACGAGCAGTACTTC.

The chain recombines TRBV6-5 with TRBJ1-2, with D unclear. The germline V gene encodes CDR1 MNHEY and CDR2 SVGAGI. Trimming left V 6 bases short and J 2 bases short, with 7 bases between. The CDR3 is made up of 12 amino acids. As DNA, the CDR3 is TGTGCCAGCAGAAATCGGAACTATGGCTACACCTTC. It yields the protein CASRNRNYGYTF.

The chain combines TRBV30 with TRBJ2-1, with 9 bases identical to TRBD2. The CDR3 consists of 14 residues. The V and J ends lost 5 bases and 6 bases, in that order; junction bases with no gene match: 8. CDR1 and CDR2 from the germline V gene are GTSNPN and SVGIG (reference sequence). CDR3 protein: CAWPGAGGSNEQFF. In DNA, the CDR3 is TGTGCCTGGCCTGGGGCGGGAGGGTCCAATGAGCAGTTCTTC.

This rearrangement joins TRBV9 to TRBJ2-7; D is uncertain. Germline lookup yields CDR1 SGDLS and CDR2 YYNGEE. The CDR3 has 15 amino acids. V lost 0 bases, J lost 4 bases, and 14 bases lay in between. This chain's CDR3 is CASSVGPGQDYEQYF. Written as DNA, the CDR3 is TGTGCCAGCAGCGTAGGCCCTGGGCAGGATTACGAGCAGTACTTC.

The V call is TRBV7-8, the J call TRBJ1-4; weak D call: TRBD1 (6 bases). Germline V gene sequence: CDR1 SGHVS, CDR2 FQNEAQ. This CDR3 region has 14 residues. Deletions cut 6 bases from V and 4 bases from J, with 12 bases between. The CDR3, as DNA: TGTGCCAGCAGTCACAGGGTAGATAATGAAAAACTGTTTTTT. Its translation is CASSHRVDNEKLFF. The full variable domain, in which reference TRBV7-8 and TRBJ1-4 provide the parts outside the CDR3, is GAGVSQSPRYKVAKRGQDVALRCDPISGHVSLFWYQQALGQGPEFLTYFQNEAQLDKSGLPSDRFFAERPEGSVSTLKIQRTQQEDSAVYLCASSHRVDNEKLFFGSGTQLSVL.

The rearrangement links TRBV9 to TRBJ2-2, with 9 bases aligning to TRBD2. V shed 1 base, J shed 7 bases, and the junction held 8 bases outside the gene matches. CDR3 size: 16 residues. CDR1 SGDLS and CDR2 YYNGEE come from the germline V gene. The CDR3 spells CASSVSGGPRGGELFF. DNA for the CDR3: TGTGCCAGCAGCGTAAGCGGGGGGCCCCGCGGCGGGGAGCTGTTTTTT.

This sequence joins TRBV12-2 and TRBJ2-3; TRBD2 reflects the table's D call only, with no check against the DNA. TRBV12-2 is tagged as a pseudogene. CDR3 length: 16 amino acids. The CDR3 nucleotides read TGTGCAAGTCGCTTAGGGGGGGACTTACGCACAGATACGCAGTATTTT. It specifies CASRLGGDLRTDTQYF.

The table lists this clone with a count of one. The rearrangement joins TRBV18 to TRBJ2-7; D not resolved. V was clipped by 0 bases and J by 2 bases, with 5 bases between them. The CDR3 extends over 13 amino acids. Germline V gene lookup returns CDR1 KGHSH and CDR2 LQKENI. In DNA, the CDR3 is TGTGCCAGCTCACCACCTCTTGCCTACGAGCAGTACTTC. Protein: CASSPPLAYEQYF. Full variable domain (rest looked up from reference TRBV18 and TRBJ2-7): NAGVMQNPRHLVRRRGQEARLRCSPMKGHSHVYWYRQLPEEGLKFMVYLQKENIIDESGMPKERFSAEFPKEGPSILRIQQVVRGDSAAYFCASSPPLAYEQYFGPGTRLTVT.

The CDR3 sequence: CASSSRGQETQYF. DNA for the CDR3: TGCGCCAGCAGCTCCCGGGGTCAAGAGACCCAGTACTTC. This chain connects TRBV5-1 to TRBJ2-5, with D possibly being TRBD2 (5 bases). The germline V and J ends were trimmed by 3 bases and 2 bases, with 8 bases remaining between them. CDR3 length: 13 residues. Germline CDR1 SGHRS, CDR2 YFSETQ.

The V call is TRBV7-9, the J call TRBJ1-4; D possibly corresponds to TRBD1 (6 bases). V lost 1 base, J lost 5 bases, and 8 bases lay in between. The germline V gene has CDR1 SEHNR and CDR2 FQNEAQ (reference sequence). The CDR3 length is 14 residues. This chain's CDR3 is CASSLGTENEKLFF. The CDR3 coding sequence is TGTGCCAGCAGCTTAGGGACAGAGAATGAAAAACTGTTTTTT.

J is TRBJ2-7 and V is TRBV19; weak D call: TRBD2 (5 bases). The CDR3 has 15 amino acids. Trimming took off 3 bases at V and 0 bases at J, with 12 bases between the two ends. Germline V gene lookup returns CDR1 LNHDA and CDR2 SQIVND (reference sequence). CDR3 amino acids: CASSIHEGYSYEQYF. CDR3 DNA: TGTGCCAGTAGTATCCACGAGGGCTACTCCTACGAGCAGTACTTC.

This clone showed up just once. The chain combines TRBV5-8 with TRBJ2-1, with 9 bases aligning to TRBD2. J gave up 8 bases and V 7 bases, and 16 bases lay outside the gene matches. This CDR3 spans 16 amino acids. Germline CDR1 and CDR2: SGHTS and YDEGEE. The CDR3: CASPRWGGGAADEQFF. In DNA, the CDR3 is TGTGCCAGCCCCCGGTGGGGCGGGGGGGCCGCCGATGAGCAGTTCTTC. The full variable domain, in which reference TRBV5-8 and TRBJ2-1 provide the parts outside the CDR3, is EAGVTQSPTHLIKTRGQQATLRCSPISGHTSVYWYQQALGLGLQFLLWYDEGEERNRGNFPPRFSGRQFPNYSSELNVNALELEDSALYLCASPRWGGGAADEQFFGPGTRLTVL.

V and J are TRBV6-1 and TRBJ1-1, with TRBD1 matching 9 bases. The CDR3 has 15 residues. Germline V gives CDR1 MNHNS, CDR2 SASEGT. The junction had 10 bases not matched to a gene; V was cut back by 5 bases and J by 6 bases. The CDR3 nucleotides read TGTGCCAGCAGTACAGGGGGCGCGGTTATTTCTGAAGCTTTCTTT. Translation gives CASSTGGAVISEAFF.

This clone was observed once. The V gene is TRBV5-6, the J gene TRBJ2-5; D remains ambiguous. From germline, CDR1 is SGHDT and CDR2 YYEEEE. The CDR3 length is 11 residues. V lost 2 bases, J lost 6 bases, and 5 bases lay in between. CDR3 bases: TGTGCCAGCAGCTTTGGCAAGACCCAGTACTTC. Translated, it gives CASSFGKTQYF.

The chain employs TRBV10-3 and TRBJ2-1, with D perhaps TRBD2 (7 bases). V gave up 4 bases and J gave up 3 bases, with 13 bases separating them. The CDR3 totals 15 residues. The germline V gene has CDR1 ENHRY and CDR2 SYGVKD. The CDR3 protein is CAISGGGSYYNEQFF. Here the CDR3 DNA reads TGTGCCATCAGTGGGGGGGGCAGTTACTACAATGAGCAGTTCTTC.

The DNA for the CDR3 is TGTGCCAGCAGTTTAAATGCGGGAGCTTACAATGAGCAGTTCTTC. Translation: CASSLNAGAYNEQFF. The chain carries TRBV27 and TRBJ2-1; 7 nucleotides match TRBD2. The germline gives CDR1 MNHEY, CDR2 SMNVEV (reference sequence). The CDR3 loop spans 15 amino acids. The junction had 5 bases not matched to a gene; V was cut back by 2 bases and J by 4 bases.

The chain couples TRBV6-1 to TRBJ2-3; TRBD2 agrees at 11 bases. The CDR3 extends over 16 amino acids. Germline lookup yields CDR1 MNHNS and CDR2 SASEGT. The trim removed 2 bases at V and 6 bases at J, leaving 7 bases unmatched. The CDR3 sequence: CASSEISGGASDTQYF. The CDR3 DNA follows: TGTGCCAGCAGTGAAATTAGCGGGGGGGCGTCGGATACGCAGTATTTT.

Remarks on this clone: A junction boundary mismatches the germline segment, possibly from a read error. The V gene is TRBV7-2, the J gene TRBJ2-7, with 13 bases identical to TRBD2. CDR1 and CDR2 from the germline V gene are SGHTA and FQGNSA. This CDR3 is built from 14 residues. CDR3 sequence reads: CASSSPGTSGILAF. The CDR3 DNA follows: TGTGCCAGCAGCTCCCCCGGGACTAGCGGGATTTTGGCGTTC.

The chain joins TRBV6-5 to TRBJ1-3; weak D call: TRBD1 (6 bases). Trimming shortened V by 4 bases and J by 2 bases, and 12 bases separated the two germline ends. This CDR3 comprises 15 residues. Germline CDR1 and CDR2: MNHEY and SVGAGI. In DNA form, the CDR3 reads TGTGCCAGCAGTTCCACTTGGACAGCTGGAAACACCATATATTTT. It yields the protein CASSSTWTAGNTIYF.

The J gene is TRBJ1-2, the V gene TRBV15; D gene unclear. The length of the CDR3 is 14 residues. Germline assignment: CDR1 LNHNV and CDR2 YYDKDF (reference sequence). The V and J ends lost 1 base and 8 bases respectively, with 14 bases between them. The CDR3 spells CATSRARGVGGYTF. The CDR3 DNA reads as TGTGCCACCAGCAGAGCTCGCGGGGTTGGAGGCTACACCTTC.

Only one count was recorded for this clone. The rearrangement links TRBV10-3 to TRBJ2-7; a possible D gene is TRBD1 (6 bases). Germline V gene lookup returns CDR1 ENHRY and CDR2 SYGVKD. Trimming left V 0 bases short and J 0 bases short, with 12 bases between. The CDR3 consists of 16 residues. The CDR3 loop reads CAISESGTTLSYEQYF. CDR3 in DNA: TGTGCCATCAGTGAGTCCGGGACAACGCTCTCCTACGAGCAGTACTTC.

The chain recombines TRBV18 with TRBJ1-5, with unresolved D. CDR3 size: 13 residues. The V and J ends lost 5 bases and 8 bases respectively, with 13 bases between them. The germline V gene has CDR1 KGHSH and CDR2 LQKENI. The CDR3 DNA is TGTGCCAGCTCATTGGACGGGGTTGAGCCCCAGCATTTT. Its protein product is CASSLDGVEPQHF.

The CDR3 sequence is CASSHIRGFPYEQYF. DNA for the CDR3: TGTGCCAGCAGCCATATAAGAGGGTTTCCCTACGAGCAGTACTTC. The rearrangement joins TRBV7-9 to TRBJ2-7; tentatively, D is TRBD2 (5 bases). The CDR3 is 15 residues long. CDR1 and CDR2 from the germline V gene are SEHNR and FQNEAQ (reference sequence). Trimming took off 5 bases at V and 2 bases at J, with 16 bases between the two ends.

The CDR3 here is CASSLVASGRADTQYF. CDR3 nucleotide sequence: TGCGCCAGCAGCTTGGTAGCTAGCGGGAGGGCGGATACGCAGTATTTT. The chain combines TRBV5-1 with TRBJ2-3; 12 nucleotides agree with TRBD2. CDR1 and CDR2 from the germline V gene are SGHRS and YFSETQ. This CDR3 contains 16 residues. Trimming took 0 bases from V and 6 from J; bases not matched to a gene: 5.

V is TRBV19 and J is TRBJ2-5; TRBD1 matches 8 bases. CDR3 length: 14 amino acids. Losses at the gene ends were 5 bases for V and 7 bases for J; bases not matched to a gene: 9. Germline CDR1 reads LNHDA; CDR2 reads SQIVND (reference sequence). The CDR3, as DNA: TGTGCCAGTAGTCCCCAGGGGGCGCATGGGACCCAGTACTTC. Encoded protein: CASSPQGAHGTQYF. Filled out from reference TRBV19 and TRBJ2-5, the complete variable domain reads DGGITQSPKYLFRKEGQNVTLSCEQNLNHDAMYWYRQDPGQGLRLIYYSQIVNDFQKGDIAEGYSVSREKKESFPLTVTSAQKNPTAFYLCASSPQGAHGTQYFGPGTRLLVL.

In its sample, this clone was seen once. J is TRBJ1-6 and V is TRBV18, with D uncertain. The CDR3 is 14 residues long. Germline CDR1 KGHSH, CDR2 LQKENI. The V gene lost 3 bases and the J gene lost 15 bases, with 18 bases spanning the gap. CDR3 protein: CASSPVAPNSFLHF. DNA of the CDR3: TGTGCCAGCTCACCGGTCGCCCCTAACAGCTTCCTCCACTTT.

The chain couples TRBV7-8 to TRBJ1-5, with D possibly being TRBD1 (6 bases). CDR1 is SGHVS, CDR2 FQNEAQ, per germline. The ends were cut back, 5 bases at V and 3 bases at J, with 14 bases in the middle. The CDR3 is 15 residues long. CDR3 residues: CASSAVQGLNQPQHF. The CDR3 DNA reads as TGTGCCAGCAGCGCTGTTCAGGGGCTCAATCAGCCCCAGCATTTT.

The gene calls are TRBV4-3 and TRBJ2-7; 9 nucleotides align to TRBD1. The CDR3 contains 15 residues. Germline CDR1 is LGHNA and CDR2 is YSLEER. Unmatched junction bases numbered 2, after V lost 0 bases and J lost 2 bases. CDR3 DNA sequence: TGCGCCAGCAGCCAAGATCGGACAGGGGCCTACGAGCAGTACTTC. This sequence encodes CASSQDRTGAYEQYF.

The gene calls are TRBV7-6 and TRBJ1-5; 9 positions agree with TRBD1. This CDR3 is 15 amino acids long. Germline V lookup: CDR1 SGHVS, CDR2 FNYEAQ. The V segment lost 6 bases and the J segment 7 bases; nucleotides outside the gene matches: 10. The CDR3 bases are TGTGCCAGCAGTTTCGGGACAGGGAAGGACCAGCCCCAGCATTTT. Its protein is CASSFGTGKDQPQHF.